This T cell receptor beta chain is drawn from a study of regulatory T cells in long-lasting Graves disease. Findings and limits, study-wide: Public clonotype sharing was higher in persistent than newly diagnosed patients.

CDR3 size: 18 residues. V lost 0 bases to trimming and J lost 5 bases, with 20 bases between them. Per germline, CDR1 MGHDK and CDR2 SYGVNS. This clonotype was seen more than once but under ten times. Its antigen is undetermined. Construction of the TCR beta libraries employed iRepertoire HTBI primers in conjunction with Arm-PCR of CDR3 regions. Via MiXCR, TCRdb re-called the multiplex PCR reads, giving one row per CDR3 protein. The sample records roughly 420,000 distinct CDR3 sequences, 12% to 15% being singletons. Specified time point: newly diagnosed GD, antithyroid drugs for less than 3 months. PBMC RNA was the source of the TCR library. This same sample was also taken into another study, of T cells in Graves' hyperthyroidism and ophthalmopathy. As that study records: Ophthalmopathy cases were set apart from stable hyperthyroidism by a 13 V-J model.

This TCR derives from a woman aged 45-59 years with Graves disease. The sequenced sample was peripheral blood mononuclear cells (PBMCs), obtained at new diagnosis, from a patient treated with antithyroid drugs. The chain couples TRBV25-1 to TRBJ2-1; TRBD1 or TRBD2 may be the D gene (6 bases each). As DNA, the CDR3 is TGTGCCAGCAGTGAATATGAGGTAGCGGAGGGGGTGGACAATGAGCAGTTCTTC. Amino acid sequence: CASSEYEVAEGVDNEQFF.